This TCR beta chain was identified during a study of Graves' ophthalmopathy and Graves' hyperthyroidism. RNA transcripts were the source from which TCR beta CDR3 regions were amplified. The first-round RT-PCR employed HTBI primers together with the Qiagen OneStep RT-PCR kit. A multiplex PCR was then performed as the second round. TCRdb itself ran the multiplex PCR reads through MiXCR, one entry per CDR3 protein. The sample includes more than 150,000 distinct CDR3 sequences, over 35% of them seen just once. Patients were diagnosed from clinical symptoms, serum thyroxine, TRAb, thyroid ultrasound and orbital computed tomography. This CDR3 comprises 14 residues. V shed 5 bases and J shed 2 bases, with 16 bases lying between them. The germline CDR1 and CDR2 sequences are DFQATT and SNEGSKA (reference sequence).

Sequencing input: peripheral blood. The sequence was obtained from a woman in her forties with Graves' ophthalmopathy. This chain connects TRBV20-1 to TRBJ2-7; D perhaps matches TRBD1 (5 bases). For the CDR3, the DNA is TGCAGTGCTTTATCTCCAGGGTTCACCTACGAGCAGTACTTC. Its translation: CSALSPGFTYEQYF.